This T cell receptor beta chain was recorded in a study of cytomegalovirus exposure and HLA in healthy donors. Study-wide points: A list of 150 to 200 TCR beta chains associated with cytomegalovirus was given. Reported results showed that the classifier diagnosed cytomegalovirus status with high specificity and sensitivity.

Trimming left V 5 bases short and J 3 bases short, with 14 bases between. Germline V gene data show CDR1 as SGHTA and CDR2 as FQGNSA. This CDR3 spans 14 amino acids. About this clone: The antigen is not known.

Method: immunoSEQ multiplex PCR; TCRdb's copy keeps in-frame clones and lacks some. The table includes some 140,000 clones, 86% detected once. Sequenced input: PBMCs. J is TRBJ2-7 and V is TRBV7-2; weak D call: TRBD2 (6 bases). The sequence derives from a human donor in good health. CDR3 in DNA: TGTGCCAGCAGCCGGGCTGGGAGGAACTACGAGCAGTACTTC. Protein sequence: CASSRAGRNYEQYF.